This T cell receptor (beta chain) was observed in a study of cytomegalovirus exposure and HLA in healthy donors. Study results and limitations: As was reported, the classifier diagnosed cytomegalovirus status with high specificity and sensitivity.

Deletions cut 1 base from V and 0 bases from J, with 10 bases between. CDR1 and CDR2 from the germline V gene are MNHEY and SVGAGI. This CDR3 has 16 residues. The PCR ran on 60 Vbeta and 13 Jbeta primers. Assay used: immunoSEQ multiplex PCR; TCRdb lists only in-frame clones, some missing. The sample shows approximately 120,000 clones, and about 0.93% sits with its ten largest clones. Turning to this clone: Its antigen is not identified.

Healthy bone marrow donors made up the donor group. Sequencing was carried out using PBMCs. This sequence joins TRBV6-5 and TRBJ2-1; no reliable D call. This sequence originates from a young man in good health and CMV-seronegative. The chain's CDR3 is CASSYLPQNSYNEQFF. DNA of the CDR3: TGTGCCAGCAGTTACTTGCCTCAGAACTCCTACAATGAGCAGTTCTTC.